These 22 T cell receptor beta chains were all obtained from the same sample, sequenced in a study of cytomegalovirus exposure and HLA in healthy donors. PCR used 60 Vbeta primers and 13 Jbeta primers. Only in-frame clones appear in the TCRdb table, and some are missing; sequencing was by immunoSEQ multiplex PCR. The sample yields some 120,000 clones, over 65% seen once. The sample taken for sequencing was PBMCs. These receptors came from a young man in good health and CMV-seronegative.

This chain joins TRBV4-3 and TRBJ1-6; D ambiguous. CDR3 length: 16 residues. Trimming took off 0 bases at V and 0 bases at J, with 6 bases between the two ends. Germline V gives CDR1 LGHNA, CDR2 YSLEER. CDR3 region: CASSQDLSSYNSPLHF. The CDR3 region has the DNA TGCGCCAGCAGCCAAGACCTGAGCTCCTATAATTCACCCCTCCACTTT.

CDR3 nucleotide sequence: TGTGCCAGCGGATATACAGGGGGGACCGAAGCTTTCTTT. The encoded protein is CASGYTGGTEAFF. The rearrangement links TRBV11-2 to TRBJ1-1, with TRBD1 matching over 8 bases. In germline, CDR1 is SGHAT, CDR2 FQNNGV. The CDR3 length is 13 residues. J was trimmed by 8 bases and V by 8 bases; bases with no gene match: 10. Variable domain in full (rest from reference TRBV11-2 and TRBJ1-1): EAGVAQSPRYKIIEKRQSVAFWCNPISGHATLYWYQQILGQGPKLLIQFQNNGVVDDSQLPKDRFSAERLKGVDSTLKIQPAKLEDSAVYLCASGYTGGTEAFFGQGTRLTVV.

The rearrangement joins TRBV5-4 to TRBJ1-2; perhaps TRBD1 as D (6 bases). Germline V gene data show CDR1 as SGHNT and CDR2 as YYREEE (reference sequence). The V gene lost 3 bases and the J gene lost 4 bases, with 13 bases spanning the gap. The length of the CDR3 is 14 residues. The CDR3 region is CASSYRDTSYGYTF. In nucleotides, the CDR3 is TGTGCCAGCAGCTACCGGGACACCAGCTATGGCTACACCTTC.

This chain links TRBV7-9 with TRBJ1-2; the D gene is possibly TRBD1 (5 bases). The length of the CDR3 is 13 residues. CDR1 and CDR2 (germline): SEHNR, FQNEAQ (reference sequence). The V gene lost 5 bases and the J gene lost 4 bases, with 11 bases spanning the gap. The CDR3 sequence is CASSSRDFYGYTF. CDR3 DNA: TGTGCCAGCAGCAGCAGGGACTTCTATGGCTACACCTTC.

The chain couples TRBV29-1 to TRBJ2-7; D uncertain. The ends were cut back, 4 bases at V and 0 bases at J, with 10 bases in the middle. This CDR3 has 13 residues. Per germline, CDR1 SQVTM and CDR2 ANQGSEA. The CDR3 bases are TGCAGCGTTGGGGCAGGAAACTCCTACGAGCAGTACTTC. As protein: CSVGAGNSYEQYF.

The chain joins TRBV6-5 to TRBJ1-6; 8 nucleotides agree with TRBD1. The germline CDR1 and CDR2 sequences are MNHEY and SVGAGI. CDR3 length: 15 amino acids. Trimming took 5 bases from V and 7 from J; bases not matched to a gene: 7. The CDR3 DNA sequence: TGTGCCAGCAGTCCCTGGACAGGGCAGAATTCACCCCTCCACTTT. This sequence encodes CASSPWTGQNSPLHF.

The CDR3 DNA is TGTGCCAGTAGTACGGGGGGGATCCAAGAGACCCAGTACTTC. Encoded protein: CASSTGGIQETQYF. This rearrangement joins TRBV19 to TRBJ2-5; the match to TRBD2 covers 8 bases. This CDR3 spans 14 amino acids. The V gene's germline CDR1 is LNHDA and CDR2 SQIVND (reference sequence). J was trimmed by 1 base and V by 4 bases; bases with no gene match: 2.

CDR3 in amino acids: CASSLSGLAGGAETQYF. The CDR3 coding sequence is TGTGCCAGCAGTTTATCGGGACTAGCGGGGGGTGCTGAGACCCAGTACTTC. The chain is built from TRBV27 and TRBJ2-5, with 15 bases matching TRBD2. In germline, CDR1 is MNHEY, CDR2 SMNVEV (reference sequence). V shed 0 bases and J 5 bases; nucleotides not matched to a gene: 4. CDR3 length: 17 amino acids.

V gene TRBV13 combines with J gene TRBJ1-3, with TRBD1 identical over 7 bases. Trimming removed 5 bases from V and 2 bases from J; junction bases left unmatched: 6. The CDR3 has 15 amino acids. CDR1 is PRHDT and CDR2 is FYEKMQ in the germline V gene (reference sequence). Here the CDR3 reads CASSLDRATGNTIYF. In DNA, the CDR3 is TGTGCCAGCAGCCTAGACAGGGCAACTGGAAACACCATATATTTT. Using reference TRBV13 and TRBJ1-3 for the parts outside the CDR3, the full variable domain is AAGVIQSPRHLIKEKRETATLKCYPIPRHDTVYWYQQGPGQDPQFLISFYEKMQSDKGSIPDRFSAQQFSDYHSELNMSSLELGDSALYFCASSLDRATGNTIYFGEGSWLTVV.

This sequence joins TRBV6-6 and TRBJ1-2; possibly TRBD1 for D (5 bases). V shed 8 bases and J shed 5 bases, with 21 bases lying between them. The CDR3 is 15 amino acids. Germline V gene sequence: CDR1 MNHNY, CDR2 SVGAGI (reference sequence). CDR3 coding DNA: TGTGCCAGCGCCCAGGGCAAAGGGGTTGGGTATGGCTACACCTTC. This codes for CASAQGKGVGYGYTF.

This sequence joins TRBV4-2 and TRBJ2-1, with 10 bases aligning to TRBD1. With V trimmed by 5 bases and J by 9 bases, 13 bases remained unmatched. The CDR3 totals 16 residues. Germline V CDR1 and CDR2: LGHNA, YNFKEQ. The CDR3 spells CASSSRGTGAKGEQFF. The CDR3 region has the DNA TGTGCCAGCAGCTCCCGGGGGACAGGGGCTAAGGGTGAGCAGTTCTTC.

In the case of this clone: At the DNA level, this CDR3 is encoded by other sequences in the same sample as well. The chain uses TRBV7-3 and TRBJ1-1; a possible D gene is TRBD1 (5 bases). The CDR3 has 14 amino acids. CDR1 SGHTA and CDR2 FQGTGA come from the germline V gene. The V end was cut by 5 bases, the J end by 4 bases, with 14 bases between. The CDR3 here is CASSLLGGGTEAFF. Written as DNA, the CDR3 is TGTGCCAGCAGCCTTCTCGGGGGGGGCACTGAAGCTTTCTTT. Full variable domain (outside the CDR3, taken from reference TRBV7-3 and TRBJ1-1): GAGVSQTPSNKVTEKGKYVELRCDPISGHTALYWYRQSLGQGPEFLIYFQGTGAADDSGLPNDRFFAVRPEGSVSTLKIQRTERGDSAVYLCASSLLGGGTEAFFGQGTRLTVV.

This clone has just one count. This rearrangement joins TRBV19 to TRBJ2-1; D unclear. The CDR3 is made up of 12 amino acids. From germline, CDR1 is LNHDA and CDR2 SQIVND (reference sequence). V was cut by 3 bases and J by 7 bases, with 7 bases left in between. The CDR3, as DNA: TGTGCCAGTAGTATCAAGAGGAATGAGCAGTTCTTC. As protein: CASSIKRNEQFF.

The count of this clone is one. This rearrangement joins TRBV2 to TRBJ2-3, with 8 bases lining up with TRBD2. The V and J ends lost 6 bases and 1 base, in that order; junction bases with no gene match: 0. Germline V gene data show CDR1 as SNHLY and CDR2 as FYNNEI. The CDR3 loop spans 13 amino acids. CDR3 sequence (DNA): TGTGCCAGCAGGCGGGGGGGCACAGATACGCAGTATTTT. It is translated as CASRRGGTDTQYF.

J is TRBJ2-1 and V is TRBV4-2; 9 bases fit TRBD2. The length of the CDR3 is 16 residues. J was trimmed by 7 bases and V by 0 bases; bases with no gene match: 7. Germline values: CDR1 LGHNA, CDR2 YNFKEQ. The CDR3 coding sequence is TGTGCCAGCAGCCAAGATGTAAGCGGGGGGAGTAATGAGCAGTTCTTC. Translated: CASSQDVSGGSNEQFF.

The rearrangement joins TRBV13 to TRBJ2-2; TRBD1 might be the D (5 bases). Germline V gives CDR1 PRHDT, CDR2 FYEKMQ (reference sequence). Trimming cost V 2 bases and J 5 bases, with 6 bases left between them. The CDR3 has 13 amino acids. The CDR3 bases are TGTGCCAGCAGCTTAAAGGGGACCGGGGAGCTGTTTTTT. It encodes CASSLKGTGELFF.

The chain has TRBV6-1 and TRBJ1-6, with 8 bases lining up with TRBD1. The germline gives CDR1 MNHNS, CDR2 SASEGT. The CDR3 has 19 amino acids. The trim removed 2 bases at V and 0 bases at J, leaving 9 bases unmatched. The CDR3 region is CASSELDRETNSYNSPLHF. CDR3 sequence (DNA): TGTGCCAGCAGTGAATTGGACAGGGAAACAAACTCCTATAATTCACCCCTCCACTTT.

The chain uses TRBV21-1 and TRBJ2-1; the D call in the table, TRBD2, was not verified against the DNA. TRBV21-1 is a listed pseudogene. This CDR3 spans 19 amino acids. The CDR3 sequence: CASSKQTEGTSGGHNEQFF. In nucleotides, the CDR3 is TGTGCCAGCAGCAAACAAACCGAGGGGACTAGCGGGGGTCACAATGAGCAGTTCTTC.

V is TRBV7-9 and J is TRBJ1-5, with D possibly being TRBD1 (5 bases). V was trimmed by 2 bases and J by 1 base, leaving 9 bases between them. From germline, CDR1 is SEHNR and CDR2 FQNEAQ (reference sequence). The CDR3 extends over 15 amino acids. CDR3: CASSLSGGSNQPQHF. DNA for the CDR3: TGTGCCAGCAGCTTATCGGGGGGAAGCAATCAGCCCCAGCATTTT.

The V gene is TRBV11-2, the J gene TRBJ2-2; maybe TRBD2 (6 bases). This CDR3 has 13 residues. Trimming stripped 2 bases from V and 7 bases from J, with 8 bases between. CDR1 is SGHAT, CDR2 FQNNGV, per germline. CDR3 nucleotides: TGTGCCAGCAGCTTAAGGGGAGGCGGGGAGCTGTTTTTT. Translating it yields CASSLRGGGELFF.

This sequence joins TRBV15 and TRBJ2-3; D is possibly TRBD2 (5 bases). The germline V and J ends were trimmed by 0 bases and 9 bases, with 16 bases remaining between them. The CDR3 consists of 15 residues. Per the germline V gene, CDR1 is LNHNV and CDR2 is YYDKDF (reference sequence). The CDR3 region is CATSRDQVGPGTQYF. The CDR3 region has the DNA TGTGCCACCAGCAGAGATCAGGTCGGCCCGGGAACGCAGTATTTT.

This clone was seen only a few times. The chain links TRBV19 to TRBJ2-3; possibly TRBD1 for D (5 bases). This CDR3 contains 13 residues. V was cut by 7 bases and J by 3 bases, with 11 bases left in between. Per germline, CDR1 LNHDA and CDR2 SQIVND (reference sequence). The CDR3 DNA sequence: TGTGCCAGTACCCATCAGGGAACAGATACGCAGTATTTT. This sequence encodes CASTHQGTDTQYF.